The clone carrying this T cell receptor (beta chain) showed up many times. Its target is unknown. This specimen belongs to a study of spatial heterogeneity in lung cancer. On the study more broadly: Alpha-chain sequences were detected in numbers that were consistently lower than beta-chain sequences. Findings and limits, study-wide: Tracking of tumor mutation counts was seen in expanded intratumoral alpha and beta TCR counts.

A unique molecular identifier was carried by every single TCR cDNA molecule. TCRdb re-called the 5' RACE reads through MiXCR, storing one row per CDR3 protein. The data show roughly 10,000 distinct CDR3 sequences, under 8.5% seen once. The time point denotes: sample taken at primary tumor resection. Samples were obtained from roughly 65 donors, all untreated early-stage non-small cell lung cancer patients. In germline, CDR1 is KGHSH, CDR2 LQKENI. This CDR3 spans 16 amino acids. With 2 bases removed from V and 1 base from J, the gap between germline ends came to 15 bases. The TCR comes from a male donor with early-stage non-small cell lung cancer. This material consisted of lung tumor tissue, taken at surgery. This rearrangement joins TRBV18 to TRBJ2-7; D possibly corresponds to TRBD2 (5 bases). The CDR3 nucleotides read TGTGCCAGCTCACCAGCGGCGGGTACGTTATCCTACGAGCAGTACTTC. Translated, it gives CASSPAAGTLSYEQYF.